This T cell receptor beta chain originates from a study of technical replicates of blood from four donors. Assay used: immunoSEQ multiplex PCR; TCRdb lists only in-frame clones, some missing. The sample carries roughly 73,000 clones, around 93% recorded once. The sequence derives from a human donor in good health. The sequenced material came from T cells isolated from PBMCs.

This CDR3 is CASKVEALGTGELFF. The CDR3 nucleotides read TGTGCCAGTAAGGTTGAGGCCCTTGGCACCGGGGAGCTGTTTTTT. The chain links TRBV19 to TRBJ2-2; D ambiguous. Germline values: CDR1 LNHDA, CDR2 SQIVND (reference sequence). The CDR3 covers 15 residues. V lost 7 bases, J lost 4 bases, and 16 bases lay in between.